This TCR beta chain was identified during a study of T cells after yellow fever vaccination. This clonotype occurred many times. Its target is unknown. The CDR3 is 15 residues long. The germline V and J ends were trimmed by 4 bases and 0 bases, with 10 bases remaining between them. The study, taken as a whole, reports: Booster sampling recovered most clones from primary vaccination (96% CD4, just over 85% CD8). High-abundance clonotypes from the bulk population could contaminate FACS-sorted repertoires.

TCRdb reprocessed the 5' RACE reads via MiXCR and lists one record per CDR3 protein. Of over 300,000 distinct CDR3 sequences listed, around 6.8% are singletons. This specimen was PBMCs, taken more than 40 days after the first yellow fever vaccination. This TCR derives from a man aged 18 to 29 who received the YFV17D yellow fever vaccine. V and J are TRBV12-3 or TRBV12-4 and TRBJ2-1; TRBD1 might be the D (5 bases). CDR3 protein: CASSSTANSYNEQFF. The CDR3 DNA is TGTGCCAGCAGTTCGACAGCCAACTCCTACAATGAGCAGTTCTTC.